The sequence of this TCR beta chain was determined in a study of regulatory T cells in long-lasting Graves disease. Building of the TCR beta libraries involved iRepertoire HTBI primers and Arm-PCR of CDR3 regions. TCRdb re-called the multiplex PCR reads through MiXCR, storing one row per CDR3 protein. The sample has over 350,000 distinct CDR3 sequences; approximately 16% are singletons. Trimming pared 5 bases from V and 5 bases from J, leaving 11 bases between. CDR1 and CDR2 (germline): SGHNT, YENEEA. The CDR3 is made up of 13 amino acids. Study-level points and caveats: More public clonotypes were shared by persistent patients (about 2,700) than by new patients (roughly 910). Persistent disease favored TRBV28, TRBJ1-2 and TRBJ2-5.

Notes on this clonotype: Its antigen is not identified.

The time point: newly diagnosed GD, antithyroid drugs for less than 3 months. The authors made the TCR library using RNA they extracted from PBMCs. The sample was also reused in another study, on T cells in Graves' hyperthyroidism and ophthalmopathy.

This receptor was taken from a middle-aged woman with Graves disease. Material: peripheral blood mononuclear cells (PBMCs), obtained at new diagnosis, from a patient treated with antithyroid drugs. V usage is TRBV11-3 and J usage is TRBJ2-3; no clear D gene. The CDR3 sequence is CASSQVLEDTQYF. The CDR3 region has the DNA TGTGCCAGCAGCCAAGTTTTAGAAGATACGCAGTATTTT.